Below, 27 T cell receptor beta chains from the same sample are listed, as sequenced in a study of CD8 T cells in ankylosing spondylitis. TCRdb ran MiXCR on the 5' RACE reads and lists one entry per CDR3 protein. The sample lists some 87,000 distinct CDR3 sequences; roughly 9.6% were seen once. The sequencing sample was made of blood, either unsorted or a sorted T cell fraction (not recorded which). All receptors derive from a male donor with ankylosing spondylitis or in good health (not recorded which).

There are many counts of this clonotype. The chain joins TRBV12-3 or TRBV12-4 to TRBJ2-2; D gene ambiguous. The CDR3 length is 14 residues. Trimming removed 1 base from V and 4 bases from J, with 7 bases in between. Written as DNA, the CDR3 is TGTGCCAGCAGTTTAGAGCGCCGCACCGGGGAGCTGTTTTTT. Encoded protein: CASSLERRTGELFF.

This clonotype was seen at least ten times. A read error may account for a junction end that differs from germline. V is TRBV7-7 and J is TRBJ2-5; D is ambiguous. Looked up from germline, CDR1 is SSHAT and CDR2 is FNYEAQ (reference sequence). This CDR3 has 14 amino acids. The CDR3 nucleotides are TGTGCTAGCAGCACCTACCCAGTCCAAGAGACCCAGTACTTC. Amino acids: CASSTYPVQETQYF.

The chain recombines TRBV20-1 with TRBJ2-2, with 7 nucleotides matching TRBD1. V gave up 0 bases and J gave up 6 bases; unmatched junction bases: 7. Germline values: CDR1 DFQATT, CDR2 SNEGSKA (reference sequence). CDR3 length: 15 residues. The CDR3 nucleotides read TGCAGTGCTAGAGATCTGACAGGGCCGTCCGGGGAGCTGTTTTTT. Its protein product is CSARDLTGPSGELFF.

The sample holds one count of this clonotype. The rearrangement joins TRBV19 to TRBJ2-4; TRBD1 aligns across 9 bases. J gave up 7 bases and V 11 bases, and 9 bases lay outside the gene matches. The CDR3 spans 13 residues. CDR1 is LNHDA, CDR2 SQIVND, per germline (reference sequence). Written as DNA, the CDR3 is TGTGCCGGTACCCGGACAGGGGAGAACATTCAGTACTTC. It translates to CAGTRTGENIQYF.

This clonotype was observed a single time. The chain uses TRBV20-1 and TRBJ1-5; D is unresolved. Trimming cost V 3 bases and J 8 bases, with 17 bases left between them. Germline V CDR1 and CDR2: DFQATT, SNEGSKA (reference sequence). The CDR3 runs to 14 residues. As DNA, the CDR3 is TGCAGTGCTAGCCCGGGCCTTTTTACGGAGCCCCAGCATTTT. It is translated as CSASPGLFTEPQHF.

The sample holds many counts of this clonotype. The chain has TRBV3-1 and TRBJ2-3, with D perhaps being TRBD1 or TRBD2 (5 bases each). Trimming took 5 bases from V and 6 from J, leaving 15 bases between them. The CDR3 has 14 amino acids. Germline V lookup: CDR1 LGHDT, CDR2 YNNKEL (reference sequence). CDR3: CASSTRDLVDTQYF. The DNA for the CDR3 is TGTGCCAGCAGCACCCGGGACCTCGTTGATACGCAGTATTTT.

This clonotype was seen only a few times. The V and J genes are TRBV6-1 and TRBJ2-2; maybe TRBD1 (6 bases). Germline CDR1 and CDR2: MNHNS and SASEGT. There are 15 residues in the CDR3. V was shortened by 4 bases and J by 1 base, with 10 bases between the two germline ends. The chain's CDR3 is CASSAPTGNTGELFF. Here the CDR3 DNA reads TGTGCCAGCAGTGCCCCGACAGGGAACACCGGGGAGCTGTTTTTT.

The V and J genes are TRBV13 and TRBJ2-5; D is undetermined. The germline V and J ends were trimmed by 1 base and 0 bases, with 9 bases remaining between them. The CDR3 extends over 15 amino acids. CDR1 and CDR2 from the germline V gene are PRHDT and FYEKMQ (reference sequence). Here the CDR3 reads CASSLALRDQETQYF. The CDR3 nucleotides read TGTGCCAGCAGCTTAGCTCTGAGAGACCAAGAGACCCAGTACTTC.

In its sample, this clonotype was seen many times. The CDR3 reads CSVTGQGASNYGYTF. CDR3 in DNA: TGCAGCGTTACGGGACAGGGGGCGTCTAACTATGGCTACACCTTC. The chain has TRBV29-1 and TRBJ1-2; TRBD1 agrees at 12 bases. This CDR3 comprises 15 residues. Trimming at V came to 5 bases and at J to 0 bases, leaving 4 bases not matched to a gene. Per germline, CDR1 SQVTM and CDR2 ANQGSEA.

This clonotype is termed medium-sized. The chain's CDR3 is CSASGHLNTEAFF. The CDR3 nucleotides read TGCAGTGCTAGTGGACACCTGAACACTGAAGCTTTCTTT. The chain employs TRBV20-1 and TRBJ1-1; weak D call: TRBD1 (5 bases). Germline CDR1 is DFQATT and CDR2 is SNEGSKA (reference sequence). The CDR3 consists of 13 residues. Trimming pared 3 bases from V and 0 bases from J, leaving 8 bases between.

This clonotype was seen many times. The chain employs TRBV15 and TRBJ2-1; D might be TRBD2 (6 bases). The V end was cut by 5 bases, the J end by 10 bases, with 15 bases between. There are 13 residues in the CDR3. Germline CDR1 LNHNV, CDR2 YYDKDF (reference sequence). The CDR3 is CATSGGVLVEQFF. The DNA for the CDR3 is TGTGCCACCAGCGGAGGGGTTCTCGTGGAGCAGTTCTTC.

This clonotype was seen ten or more times. The rearrangement uses TRBV5-1 and TRBJ2-3, with 7 bases fitting TRBD2. This CDR3 spans 16 amino acids. The germline V gene encodes CDR1 SGHRS and CDR2 YFSETQ. V shed 3 bases, J shed 5 bases, and the junction held 12 bases outside the gene matches. The CDR3 loop reads CASSYDRGGEVDTQYF. For the CDR3, the DNA is TGCGCCAGCAGCTATGACCGTGGGGGGGAGGTAGATACGCAGTATTTT.

This clonotype has more than one count but fewer than ten. This rearrangement joins TRBV29-1 to TRBJ2-1, with D possibly being TRBD2 (5 bases). V was trimmed by 5 bases and J by 6 bases, leaving 8 bases between them. CDR3 length equals 11 residues. The germline gives CDR1 SQVTM, CDR2 ANQGSEA. CDR3 bases: TGCAGCGTTACGGGGTTCAATGAGCAGTTCTTC. Translating gives CSVTGFNEQFF.

This clonotype was picked up a small number of times. The V gene is TRBV11-2, the J gene TRBJ2-7; TRBD1 matches at 7 bases. This CDR3 is 14 amino acids long. From germline, CDR1 is SGHAT and CDR2 FQNNGV. After removal of 3 bases from V and 3 bases from J, the junction contained 5 bases not matched to a gene. CDR3 amino acids: CASSLAGTVYEQYF. The CDR3 region has the DNA TGTGCCAGCAGCTTGGCCGGGACAGTCTACGAGCAGTACTTC.

The rearrangement joins TRBV11-1 to TRBJ2-2; 9 positions match TRBD1. In germline, CDR1 is SGHAT, CDR2 FQDESV (reference sequence). The trim removed 5 bases at V and 0 bases at J, leaving 16 bases unmatched. The CDR3 contains 20 residues. CDR3 loop: CASSHPRFGQGYTNTGELFF. The CDR3 bases are TGTGCCAGCAGCCACCCCCGATTTGGACAGGGGTACACGAACACCGGGGAGCTGTTTTTT.

This clonotype was detected a few times. This CDR3 is CASRNRHETQYF. In nucleotides, the CDR3 is TGTGCCAGCCGTAACCGGCATGAGACCCAGTACTTC. The chain joins TRBV27 to TRBJ2-5; D not certain. The V end was cut by 8 bases, the J end by 5 bases, with 12 bases between. The germline gives CDR1 MNHEY, CDR2 SMNVEV (reference sequence). The CDR3 is made up of 12 amino acids.

This chain uses TRBV7-9 with TRBJ2-7; possibly TRBD2 for D (5 bases). The CDR3 is 15 residues long. Germline lookup yields CDR1 SEHNR and CDR2 FQNEAQ (reference sequence). Trimming shortened V by 1 base and J by 0 bases, and 10 bases separated the two germline ends. This chain's CDR3 is CASSLGGSSSYEQYF. The CDR3 nucleotides read TGTGCCAGCAGCTTAGGTGGGAGCAGCTCCTACGAGCAGTACTTC.

This clonotype was seen at least ten times. The chain is built from TRBV18 and TRBJ1-1, with no clear D. With 1 base removed from V and 3 bases from J, the gap between germline ends came to 18 bases. CDR1 is KGHSH and CDR2 is LQKENI in the germline V gene. This CDR3 spans 17 amino acids. CDR3 DNA sequence: TGTGCCAGCTCACCACGCATTTTAAGGGATGGCGACACTGAAGCTTTCTTT. Its protein is CASSPRILRDGDTEAFF.

This clonotype was seen repeatedly, ten times or more. The J gene is TRBJ1-1, the V gene TRBV6-1, with a weak D call TRBD1 (6 bases). This CDR3 has 15 residues. Germline loops: CDR1 MNHNS, CDR2 SASEGT. V lost 2 bases, J lost 3 bases, and 13 bases lay in between. The chain's CDR3 is CASSENTGSDTEAFF. The CDR3 DNA sequence: TGTGCCAGCAGTGAAAATACAGGGTCGGACACTGAAGCTTTCTTT.

Turning to this clonotype: A much bigger clone sits one base away, suggesting this may be a read error. The chain combines TRBV12-3 or TRBV12-4 with TRBJ2-5; D is ambiguous. This CDR3 contains 13 residues. Trimming removed 2 bases at V and 5 bases at J, with 9 bases between. For the CDR3, the DNA is TGTGCCAGCAGTTTAATCCACACGGAGACCCAGTACTTC. Protein sequence: CASSLIHTETQYF.

The table lists this clonotype with many counts. The rearrangement links TRBV9 to TRBJ2-5; TRBD2 matches at 7 bases. The germline gives CDR1 SGDLS, CDR2 YYNGEE. The CDR3 is 15 residues long. Trimming took 0 bases from V and 2 from J; bases not matched to a gene: 4. The CDR3 sequence is CASSVERGKQETQYF. CDR3 coding DNA: TGTGCCAGCAGCGTAGAGCGGGGAAAACAAGAGACCCAGTACTTC.

The table lists this clonotype with many counts. This rearrangement joins TRBV5-1 to TRBJ2-6, with D possibly TRBD1 on 6 matching bases. The CDR3 runs to 15 residues. V was cut by 4 bases and J by 2 bases, with 10 bases left in between. CDR1 is SGHRS, CDR2 YFSETQ, per germline. CDR3 in DNA: TGCGCCAGCAGCCCGCGGACAGCTGGGGCCAACGTCCTGACTTTC. This sequence encodes CASSPRTAGANVLTF.

The table lists this clonotype with many counts. DNA of the CDR3: TGCAGTGCTCCGGACAGGGGGTCGGATACGCAGTATTTT. This gives the protein CSAPDRGSDTQYF. The rearrangement links TRBV20-1 to TRBJ2-3; 10 bases map to TRBD1. Germline V lookup: CDR1 DFQATT, CDR2 SNEGSKA (reference sequence). V dropped 5 bases and J dropped 6; count of bases not matched to a gene: 5. This CDR3 region has 13 residues.

The sample holds a few counts of this clonotype. V gene TRBV18 combines with J gene TRBJ1-2; D is unresolved. V lost 2 bases and J 7 bases, leaving 11 bases between the germline ends. In germline, CDR1 is KGHSH, CDR2 LQKENI. The CDR3 runs to 13 residues. The CDR3 reads CASSPTTTGGYTF. The CDR3 nucleotides are TGTGCCAGCTCACCAACGACAACCGGTGGCTACACCTTC.

There are many counts of this clonotype. This chain joins TRBV5-1 and TRBJ1-4; no firm D call. This CDR3 region has 14 residues. Trimming took off 4 bases at V and 7 bases at J, with 14 bases between the two ends. Looked up from germline, CDR1 is SGHRS and CDR2 is YFSETQ. The CDR3 DNA follows: TGCGCCAGCAGCCCGGGTGGGGTTCGTGAAAAACTGTTTTTT. This gives the protein CASSPGGVREKLFF. Full variable domain (remainder filled in from reference TRBV5-1 and TRBJ1-4): KAGVTQTPRYLIKTRGQQVTLSCSPISGHRSVSWYQQTPGQGLQFLFEYFSETQRNKGNFPGRFSGRQFSNSRSEMNVSTLELGDSALYLCASSPGGVREKLFFGSGTQLSVL.

This clonotype has ten or more counts. The rearrangement links TRBV19 to TRBJ1-1; no clear D. V lost 4 bases and J lost 5, with 14 bases in between. Germline V lookup: CDR1 LNHDA, CDR2 SQIVND (reference sequence). The CDR3 loop spans 14 amino acids. This chain's CDR3 is CASSTPLQGTEAFF. In nucleotides, the CDR3 is TGTGCCAGTAGTACACCCCTACAAGGAACTGAAGCTTTCTTT. Using reference TRBV19 and TRBJ1-1 for the parts outside the CDR3, the full variable domain is DGGITQSPKYLFRKEGQNVTLSCEQNLNHDAMYWYRQDPGQGLRLIYYSQIVNDFQKGDIAEGYSVSREKKESFPLTVTSAQKNPTAFYLCASSTPLQGTEAFFGQGTRLTVV.

This clonotype has a handful of counts. This chain links TRBV5-5 with TRBJ1-6; D is unresolved. Germline V gene lookup returns CDR1 SGHKS and CDR2 YYEKEE (reference sequence). Trimming took off 0 bases at V and 0 bases at J, with 10 bases between the two ends. The length of the CDR3 is 17 residues. The CDR3 nucleotides read TGTGCCAGCAGCTTGGCCGGCGGCGGCTCCTATAATTCACCCCTCCACTTT. It specifies CASSLAGGGSYNSPLHF.